This T cell receptor (beta chain) was observed in a study of T cells in localized non-small cell lung cancer. Findings and caveats of the study: Measurement of T cell clonality placed uninvolved adjacent lung highest, above the level in tumor.

Measured with immunoSEQ multiplex PCR; TCRdb has only the in-frame clones, and not every one. The repertoire holds 64,000 or so clones, with roughly 90% as singletons. Per the germline V gene, CDR1 is MNHEY and CDR2 is SMNVEV (reference sequence). Deletions cut 7 bases from V and 6 bases from J, with 15 bases between. This CDR3 has 14 residues. As concerns this clone: The target antigen is unknown.

The chain recombines TRBV27 with TRBJ1-4, with D possibly TRBD1 on 6 matching bases. The starting material was peripheral blood, obtained before any cancer treatment. This clonotype was sampled from a woman aged 40 to 75 with stage I lung adenocarcinoma. The CDR3 here is CASTEQGGDEKLFF. The CDR3, as DNA: TGTGCCAGCACCGAACAGGGAGGGGATGAAAAACTGTTTTTT. Filled out from reference TRBV27 and TRBJ1-4, the complete variable domain reads EAQVTQNPRYLITVTGKKLTVTCSQNMNHEYMSWYRQDPGLGLRQIYYSMNVEVTDKGDVPEGYKVSRKEKRNFPLILESPSPNQTSLYFCASTEQGGDEKLFFGSGTQLSVL.